The 27 T cell receptor beta chains given below trace back to one sample, sequenced in a study of blood T cells in healthy people across ages. A J-beta primer mix and a sample-barcoded 5' primer were used in a second PCR of roughly 7 to 12 cycles. MiXCR, run by TCRdb on the 5' RACE reads, gives a single entry per CDR3 protein. The data show around 1.7 million distinct CDR3 sequences, approximately 30% seen once. The sequenced sample consisted of blood. These receptors all stem from a woman under 40 in good health.

This chain links TRBV7-8 with TRBJ1-1; D call uncertain. This CDR3 spans 17 amino acids. The germline V gene has CDR1 SGHVS and CDR2 FQNEAQ. Trimming took 0 bases from V and 3 from J, leaving 17 bases between them. The CDR3 reads CASSLALIVAGDTEAFF. The CDR3, as DNA: TGTGCCAGCAGCTTAGCGCTAATCGTCGCTGGGGACACTGAAGCTTTCTTT.

The CDR3 region is CASRSGQINSPLHF. The CDR3, as DNA: TGTGCCAGCAGATCCGGACAGATTAATTCACCCCTCCACTTT. V gene TRBV11-2 combines with J gene TRBJ1-6, with D perhaps matching TRBD1 (6 bases). With 6 bases removed from V and 6 bases from J, the gap between germline ends came to 12 bases. CDR3 length equals 14 residues. Germline V gives CDR1 SGHAT, CDR2 FQNNGV.

In its sample, this clonotype was seen a few times. V and J are TRBV18 and TRBJ2-3; TRBD1 matches at 9 bases. Looked up from germline, CDR1 is KGHSH and CDR2 is LQKENI. The V gene end was trimmed by 4 bases and the J gene end by 1 base; junction bases not matched to a gene: 9. The CDR3 covers 17 residues. The CDR3 region is CASSLLDRGEGTDTQYF. The CDR3 DNA reads as TGTGCCAGCTCACTGCTGGACAGGGGCGAGGGCACAGATACGCAGTATTTT. The complete variable domain, with remaining parts taken from reference TRBV18 and TRBJ2-3, reads NAGVMQNPRHLVRRRGQEARLRCSPMKGHSHVYWYRQLPEEGLKFMVYLQKENIIDESGMPKERFSAEFPKEGPSILRIQQVVRGDSAAYFCASSLLDRGEGTDTQYFGPGTRLTVL.

The chain is built from TRBV24-1 and TRBJ2-1, with 12 bases matching TRBD2. The CDR3 length is 15 residues. The germline V gene encodes CDR1 KGHDR and CDR2 SFDVKD. V shed 2 bases, J shed 9 bases, and the junction held 4 bases outside the gene matches. CDR3 protein: CATSDSMTSGGEQFF. The CDR3 nucleotides read TGTGCCACCAGTGATTCAATGACTAGCGGGGGTGAGCAGTTCTTC.

This clonotype came up a few times. The chain carries TRBV5-4 and TRBJ2-1; 7 bases line up with TRBD1. Germline V lookup: CDR1 SGHNT, CDR2 YYREEE (reference sequence). V shed 4 bases and J 5 bases; nucleotides not matched to a gene: 9. The CDR3 is 15 amino acids. The CDR3 DNA reads TGTGCCAGCAGCGGAAACAGGGGCGCGGACAATGAGCAGTTCTTC. It yields the protein CASSGNRGADNEQFF.

The genes are TRBV6-5 and TRBJ2-5, with 8 bases aligning to TRBD1. The J call may be in error: the DNA end matches TRBJ2-7 better. CDR1 MNHEY and CDR2 SVGAGI come from the germline V gene. The CDR3 extends over 13 amino acids. The CDR3 protein is CASTKGQGHEQYF. For the CDR3, the DNA is TGTGCCAGCACCAAAGGACAGGGCCACGAGCAGTACTTC.

Many counts were recorded for this clonotype. This chain links TRBV20-1 with TRBJ2-7; TRBD2 matches 11 bases. Germline V gene lookup returns CDR1 DFQATT and CDR2 SNEGSKA (reference sequence). With 1 base clipped from V and 2 bases from J, the junction kept 7 bases outside the gene matches. This CDR3 has 16 amino acids. In nucleotides, the CDR3 is TGCAGTGCTAGAGGTCCCGGGACTAGCGGCACCTACGAGCAGTACTTC. This translates into CSARGPGTSGTYEQYF.

This sequence joins TRBV4-3 and TRBJ2-1; D unresolved. Germline loops: CDR1 LGHNA, CDR2 YSLEER. This CDR3 spans 16 amino acids. The ends were cut back, 1 base at V and 4 bases at J, with 14 bases in the middle. The CDR3 region has the DNA TGCGCCAGCAGCCAAGCGACGGGTGGTTTTTACAATGAGCAGTTCTTC. As protein: CASSQATGGFYNEQFF.

This clonotype was observed a handful of times. The chain couples TRBV5-1 to TRBJ2-2; D perhaps matches TRBD2 (6 bases). Germline CDR1 is SGHRS and CDR2 is YFSETQ. V lost 7 bases and J lost 1, with 14 bases in between. CDR3 length equals 15 residues. The CDR3: CASFLGTLNTGELFF. The CDR3, as DNA: TGCGCCAGCTTCCTAGGGACTCTGAACACCGGGGAGCTGTTTTTT.

This clonotype was seen more than once but under ten times. The chain combines TRBV5-1 with TRBJ1-2; D is possibly TRBD1 (5 bases). CDR1 is SGHRS, CDR2 YFSETQ, per germline. This CDR3 is 14 amino acids long. V was pared by 0 bases and J by 5 bases, with 11 bases between. This CDR3 is CASSLGQPTYGYTF. CDR3 DNA: TGCGCCAGCAGCTTGGGACAGCCGACTTATGGCTACACCTTC.

This clonotype was detected a few times. The V and J genes are TRBV5-1 and TRBJ2-1; D is possibly TRBD1 or TRBD2 (5 bases each). This CDR3 is 12 amino acids long. Germline V gives CDR1 SGHRS, CDR2 YFSETQ. The ends were cut back, 0 bases at V and 13 bases at J, with 11 bases in the middle. The CDR3 protein is CASSLELGPQFF. The CDR3 coding sequence is TGCGCCAGCAGCTTGGAGTTGGGACCCCAGTTCTTC.

This clonotype was observed a few times. The rearrangement joins TRBV20-1 to TRBJ2-5; TRBD2 is a possible D gene (5 bases). The CDR3 contains 15 residues. CDR1 and CDR2 (germline): DFQATT, SNEGSKA (reference sequence). The ends were cut back, 2 bases at V and 2 bases at J, with 15 bases in the middle. CDR3 in DNA: TGCAGTGCTAGATCGGGAAGTCCAAAGCAAGAGACCCAGTACTTC. It codes for CSARSGSPKQETQYF.

The V call is TRBV6-1, the J call TRBJ2-5, with D possibly TRBD2 on 6 matching bases. The V gene lost 4 bases and the J gene lost 2 bases, with 17 bases spanning the gap. The CDR3 covers 16 residues. The V gene's germline CDR1 is MNHNS and CDR2 SASEGT. CDR3 in DNA: TGTGCCAGCAGTGGAGCATGGGTGGCGGGGCAAGAGACCCAGTACTTC. Amino acids: CASSGAWVAGQETQYF.

A few counts support this clonotype. The rearrangement uses TRBV20-1 and TRBJ2-5, with 9 bases fitting TRBD2. The end of the DNA fits TRBJ2-7 better, so the J call may be wrong. Germline lookup yields CDR1 DFQATT and CDR2 SNEGSKA (reference sequence). The CDR3 runs to 15 residues. The CDR3 DNA is TGCAGTGCTAGAGATGGGGCGGGAGGGCCGTACGAGCAGTACTTC. It specifies CSARDGAGGPYEQYF.

This clonotype has at least ten counts. The chain couples TRBV5-1 to TRBJ2-6, with no clear D. CDR1 is SGHRS, CDR2 YFSETQ, per germline. The V end lost 4 bases, the J end lost 0 bases, and 8 bases lay between the germline ends. The CDR3 extends over 15 amino acids. Here the CDR3 reads CASSQTISGANVLTF. The CDR3, as DNA: TGCGCCAGCAGCCAAACAATCTCTGGGGCCAACGTCCTGACTTTC.

In its sample, this clonotype was seen once. This rearrangement joins TRBV20-1 to TRBJ2-3; 8 bases line up with TRBD2. The CDR3 extends over 17 amino acids. In germline, CDR1 is DFQATT, CDR2 SNEGSKA (reference sequence). V gave up 6 bases and J gave up 1 base; unmatched junction bases: 15. The CDR3 loop is CSAGAELAEFGTDTQYF. Here the CDR3 DNA reads TGCAGTGCCGGGGCCGAACTAGCGGAATTTGGCACAGATACGCAGTATTTT.

The sample holds a few counts of this clonotype. The V and J genes are TRBV28 and TRBJ2-7; D unclear. The V and J ends lost 8 bases and 3 bases respectively, with 8 bases between them. This CDR3 has 11 amino acids. Per the germline V gene, CDR1 is MDHEN and CDR2 is SYDVKM. The CDR3 is CASVSDYEQYF. In nucleotides, the CDR3 is TGTGCCAGCGTTTCAGACTACGAGCAGTACTTC.

This clonotype turned up a few times. This sequence joins TRBV24-1 and TRBJ2-1; D may be TRBD2 (6 bases). V was trimmed by 9 bases and J by 0 bases, leaving 20 bases between them. The germline V gene encodes CDR1 KGHDR and CDR2 SFDVKD. This CDR3 is 17 amino acids long. DNA for the CDR3: TGTGCCACCGGTGGAACCGGGGGACTCAGCTCCTACAATGAGCAGTTCTTC. This gives the protein CATGGTGGLSSYNEQFF.

V usage is TRBV12-3 or TRBV12-4 and J usage is TRBJ2-1, with D perhaps TRBD1 or TRBD2 (5 bases each). The CDR3 runs 14 residues. Trimming removed 8 bases from V and 6 bases from J, with 17 bases in between. This chain's CDR3 is CASSLGVAVNEQFF. The DNA of the CDR3 is TGTGCCAGCTCCCTGGGGGTAGCAGTCAATGAGCAGTTCTTC.

Ten or more counts support this clonotype. J is TRBJ2-3 and V is TRBV5-5, with 12 bases identical to TRBD1. The CDR3 is made up of 18 amino acids. The V and J ends lost 4 bases and 0 bases, in that order; junction bases with no gene match: 9. Per germline, CDR1 SGHKS and CDR2 YYEKEE (reference sequence). CDR3 bases: TGTGCCAGCAGCACATACCGGGACAGGGGGCAAAGCACAGATACGCAGTATTTT. It encodes CASSTYRDRGQSTDTQYF. Using reference TRBV5-5 and TRBJ2-3 for the parts outside the CDR3, the full variable domain is DAGVTQSPTHLIKTRGQQVTLRCSPISGHKSVSWYQQVLGQGPQFIFQYYEKEERGRGNFPDRFSARQFPNYSSELNVNALLLGDSALYLCASSTYRDRGQSTDTQYFGPGTRLTVL.

This clonotype appeared once. The V and J genes are TRBV28 and TRBJ2-7; TRBD2 matches at 12 bases. The J call may be wrong; the DNA end is better matched by TRBJ2-1. The CDR3 contains 16 residues. From germline, CDR1 is MDHEN and CDR2 SYDVKM. The CDR3 here is CASSPGTSGFYNEQFF. In nucleotides, the CDR3 is TGTGCCAGCAGTCCCGGGACTAGCGGGTTTTACAATGAGCAGTTCTTC.

This clonotype was counted a few times. The genes are TRBV29-1 and TRBJ1-1; possibly TRBD1 for D (6 bases). V was clipped by 6 bases and J by 1 base, with 12 bases between them. This CDR3 contains 13 residues. Germline-derived CDR1 and CDR2 are SQVTM and ANQGSEA. The CDR3 spells CSVLGQPNTEAFF. In nucleotides, the CDR3 is TGCAGCGTACTAGGACAGCCGAACACTGAAGCTTTCTTT.

With respect to this clonotype: A junction end diverges from the germline sequence, so it may reflect a read error. This chain links TRBV12-3 or TRBV12-4 with TRBJ2-5, with TRBD2 as a possible D gene (5 bases). The CDR3 extends over 13 amino acids. The CDR3 nucleotides read TGTGCCAGCAGTTTATCAGCGTGGGAGACCCAGGACTTC. Its protein is CASSLSAWETQDF.

This clonotype was seen many times. This chain connects TRBV5-1 to TRBJ1-2; D unclear. CDR1 and CDR2 from the germline V gene are SGHRS and YFSETQ. The CDR3 is made up of 13 amino acids. V shed 3 bases and J shed 3 bases, with 9 bases lying between them. CDR3: CASSSDGYYGYTF. The CDR3 DNA reads as TGCGCCAGCAGCTCAGACGGCTACTATGGCTACACCTTC.

There are a few counts of this clonotype. The CDR3 region is CASSLGAAGGIKETQYF. CDR3 coding DNA: TGCGCCAGCAGCTTGGGCGCGGCGGGGGGGATAAAAGAGACCCAGTACTTC. The chain joins TRBV5-1 to TRBJ2-5; TRBD2 matches at 9 bases. Germline values: CDR1 SGHRS, CDR2 YFSETQ. V trimming: 0 bases; J trimming: 3 bases; junction bases outside the gene matches: 9. The CDR3 extends over 17 amino acids.

There are a few counts of this clonotype. The chain links TRBV20-1 to TRBJ1-5; 9 nucleotides match TRBD1. The germline CDR1 and CDR2 sequences are DFQATT and SNEGSKA (reference sequence). This CDR3 region has 14 residues. The V segment lost 3 bases and the J segment 6 bases; nucleotides outside the gene matches: 6. For the CDR3, the DNA is TGCAGTGCTAGGATACAGGGGGCTTCTCAGCCCCAGCATTTT. Translating it yields CSARIQGASQPQHF.

In its sample, this clonotype was seen a few times. The V and J genes are TRBV12-3 or TRBV12-4 and TRBJ2-5; D is possibly TRBD1 or TRBD2 (5 bases each). Deletions cut 7 bases from V and 1 base from J, with 16 bases between. The CDR3 length is 15 residues. The CDR3 DNA sequence: TGTGCCAGCACCCGTACCGGGGCGGTCCAAGAGACCCAGTACTTC. Translation gives CASTRTGAVQETQYF.